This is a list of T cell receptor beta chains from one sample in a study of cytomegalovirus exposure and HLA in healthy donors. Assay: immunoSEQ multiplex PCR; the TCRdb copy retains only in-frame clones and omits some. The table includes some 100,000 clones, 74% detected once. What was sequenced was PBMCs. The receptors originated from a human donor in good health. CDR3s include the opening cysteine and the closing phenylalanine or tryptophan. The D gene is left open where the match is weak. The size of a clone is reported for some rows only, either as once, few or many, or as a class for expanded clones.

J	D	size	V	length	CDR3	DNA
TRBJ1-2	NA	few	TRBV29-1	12	CSVESLYYGYTF	TGCAGCGTTGAATCCCTCTACTATGGCTACACCTTC
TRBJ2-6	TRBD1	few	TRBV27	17	CASTDRVSNSGANVLTF	TGTGCCAGCACCGACAGGGTTTCCAACTCTGGGGCCAACGTCCTGACTTTC
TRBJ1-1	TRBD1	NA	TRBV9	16	CASSEGQGLWNTEAFF	TGTGCCAGCAGCGAGGGACAGGGCCTCTGGAACACTGAAGCTTTCTTT
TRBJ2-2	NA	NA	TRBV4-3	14	CASSQRGSTGELFF	TGCGCCAGCAGCCAAAGGGGGAGCACCGGGGAGCTGTTTTTT
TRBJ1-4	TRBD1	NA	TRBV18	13	CASSPGQGEKLFF	TGTGCCAGCTCACCGGGACAGGGAGAAAAACTGTTTTTT
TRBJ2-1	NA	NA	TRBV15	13	CATSRDRAGTQFF	TGTGCCACCAGCAGAGATAGGGCGGGTACACAGTTCTTC
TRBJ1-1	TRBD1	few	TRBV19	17	CASSSRTGRDLNTEAFF	TGTGCCAGTAGTTCCAGGACAGGGAGGGACTTGAACACTGAAGCTTTCTTT
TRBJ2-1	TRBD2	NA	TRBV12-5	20	CASSGAIGGGTSLGYNEQFF	TGTGCTAGTTCGGGGGCAATCGGGGGCGGGACTAGCCTAGGCTACAATGAGCAGTTCTTC
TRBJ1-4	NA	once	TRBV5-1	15	CASSVNRAGREKLFF	TGCGCCAGCAGCGTGAACAGGGCCGGGCGTGAAAAACTGTTTTTT
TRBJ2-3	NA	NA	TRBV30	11	CAWGGSDTQYF	TGTGCCTGGGGGGGGTCAGATACGCAGTATTTT
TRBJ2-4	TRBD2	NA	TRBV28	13	CATNSGGWDIQYF	TGTGCCACCAACTCGGGGGGTTGGGACATTCAGTACTTC
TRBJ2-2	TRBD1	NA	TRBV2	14	CASSGTGNTGELFF	TGTGCCAGCAGTGGGACAGGGAACACCGGGGAGCTGTTTTTT
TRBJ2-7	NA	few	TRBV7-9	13	CASSVGSSYEQYF	TGTGCCAGCAGCGTCGGGTCCTCTTACGAGCAGTACTTC
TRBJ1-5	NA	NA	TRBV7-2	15	CASSLQGYSNQPQHF	TGTGCCAGCAGCTTACAGGGGTATAGCAATCAGCCCCAGCATTTT
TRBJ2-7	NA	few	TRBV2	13	CASRGGASLEQYF	TGTGCCAGCAGGGGGGGGGCCTCCTTGGAGCAGTACTTC
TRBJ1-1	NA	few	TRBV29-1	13	CSAEASINTEAFF	TGCAGCGCTGAGGCCTCCATCAACACTGAAGCTTTCTTT
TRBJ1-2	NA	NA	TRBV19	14	CASSFGGGAIDYTF	TGTGCCAGTAGCTTCGGCGGGGGGGCGATTGACTACACCTTC
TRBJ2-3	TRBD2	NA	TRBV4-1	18	CASSQGGTSGSSTDTQYF	TGCGCCAGCAGCCAAGGGGGGACTAGCGGATCTAGCACAGATACGCAGTATTTT
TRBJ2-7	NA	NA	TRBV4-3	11	CASSQEEGQYF	TGCGCCAGCAGCCAGGAGGAAGGGCAGTACTTC
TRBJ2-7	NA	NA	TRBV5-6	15	CASSLPGWISYEQYF	TGTGCCAGCAGCTTGCCGGGGTGGATCTCCTACGAGCAGTACTTC
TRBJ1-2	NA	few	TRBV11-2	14	CASSTGPGNYGYTF	TGTGCCAGCTCCACGGGTCCGGGGAACTATGGCTACACCTTC
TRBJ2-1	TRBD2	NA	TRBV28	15	CASSLAGAPYNEQFF	TGTGCCAGCAGCTTAGCGGGAGCACCTTACAATGAGCAGTTCTTC
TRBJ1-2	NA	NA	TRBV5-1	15	CASSLGGTTQHGYTF	TGCGCCAGCAGCTTAGGAGGTACCACGCAGCATGGCTACACCTTC
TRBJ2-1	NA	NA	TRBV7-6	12	CASSLSRSEQFF	TGTGCCAGCAGCTTAAGTAGAAGTGAGCAGTTCTTC
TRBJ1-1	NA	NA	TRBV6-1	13	CASRPPGGTEAFF	TGTGCCAGCAGGCCCCCTGGGGGGACTGAAGCTTTCTTT
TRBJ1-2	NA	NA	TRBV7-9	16	CASSPQGAGSVYGYTF	TGTGCCAGCAGCCCTCAAGGGGCAGGGTCGGTTTATGGCTACACCTTC
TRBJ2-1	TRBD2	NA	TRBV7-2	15	CASSFSGTSRNEQFF	TGTGCCAGCAGCTTTTCCGGGACTAGTCGCAATGAGCAGTTCTTC
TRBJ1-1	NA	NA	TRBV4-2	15	CASSQDRGEGTEAFF	TGTGCCAGCAGCCAAGATAGGGGGGAGGGAACTGAAGCTTTCTTT